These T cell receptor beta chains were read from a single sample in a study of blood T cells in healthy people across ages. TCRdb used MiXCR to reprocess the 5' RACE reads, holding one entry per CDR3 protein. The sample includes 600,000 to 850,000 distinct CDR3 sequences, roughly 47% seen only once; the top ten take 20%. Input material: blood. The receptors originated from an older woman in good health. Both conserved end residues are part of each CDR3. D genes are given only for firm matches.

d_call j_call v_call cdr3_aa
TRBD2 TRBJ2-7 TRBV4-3 CASSQDWFGTRSNEQYF
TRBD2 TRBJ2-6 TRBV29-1 CSVEGREGPTAGANVLTF
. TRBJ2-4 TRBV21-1 CASSETRSLGEGQYF
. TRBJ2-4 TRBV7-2 CASSLATCNEQYF
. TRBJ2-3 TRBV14 CASRAHRPTDTQYF
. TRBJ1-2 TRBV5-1 CASSPGAGLNYGYTF
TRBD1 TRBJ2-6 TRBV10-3 CTISEPTGVGANVLTF
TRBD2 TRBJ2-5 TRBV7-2 CASSLQRLAGGLEQYF
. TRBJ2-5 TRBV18 CASSPRPETQYF
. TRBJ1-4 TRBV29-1 CSVADRSVGEKLFF
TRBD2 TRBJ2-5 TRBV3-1 CASSQELAVRGETQYF
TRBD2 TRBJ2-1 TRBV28 CASSPLAGARNEQFF
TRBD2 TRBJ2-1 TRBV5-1 CASSFPDGRGRGTEQFF
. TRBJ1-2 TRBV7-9 CASSLGVAAGTNYGYTF
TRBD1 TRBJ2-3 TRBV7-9 CASIRTGVSTDTQYF
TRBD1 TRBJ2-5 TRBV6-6 CAGSYLGTGTGVFLYF
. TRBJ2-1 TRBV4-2 CASSQETKSQFF
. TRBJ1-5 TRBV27 CASSLGGQDLQHF
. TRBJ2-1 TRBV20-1 CSARVTFGNEQFF
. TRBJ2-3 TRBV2 CASLLEHTDTQYF
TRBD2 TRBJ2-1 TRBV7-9 CASSLPTSGRREQFF
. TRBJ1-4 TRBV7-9 CASSLPGGTNEKLFF
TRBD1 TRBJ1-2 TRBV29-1 CSVRRDRGDYGYTF
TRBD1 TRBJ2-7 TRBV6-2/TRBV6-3 CASTNYGTGKSYEQYF
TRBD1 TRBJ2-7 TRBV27 CASSSQAGTGDYEQYF
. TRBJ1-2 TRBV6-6 CASIEHKSNYGYTF
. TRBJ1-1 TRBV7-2 CASSLIPRDTEAFF
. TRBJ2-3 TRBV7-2 CASSLDRAAQDTQYF
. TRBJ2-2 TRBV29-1 CSVTDSANTGELFF
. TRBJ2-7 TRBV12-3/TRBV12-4 CASSLVQTYEQYF
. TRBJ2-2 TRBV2 CASSPTTRNTGELFF
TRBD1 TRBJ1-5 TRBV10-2 CASSAGTVAQPQHF
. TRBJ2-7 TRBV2 CASSEIRGQYF
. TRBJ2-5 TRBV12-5 CASGRQNQETQYF
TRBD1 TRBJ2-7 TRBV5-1 CASSSRTGGFDEQYF
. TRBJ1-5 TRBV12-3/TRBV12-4 CASSSSDQPQHF
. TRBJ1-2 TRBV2 CASTELMGGYTF
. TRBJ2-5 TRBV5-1 CASSLTTAEQVNQETQYF
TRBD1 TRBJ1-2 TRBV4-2 CASSHAGQGDYGYTF
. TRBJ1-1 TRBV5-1 CASSLSSTPSSPEAFF
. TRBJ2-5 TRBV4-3 CASSQNLFPNPQETQYF
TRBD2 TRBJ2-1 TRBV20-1 CSARDPGTSGGSSYNEQFF
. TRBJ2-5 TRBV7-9 CASSLEVTKETQYF
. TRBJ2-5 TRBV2 CASSLHGGGETQYF
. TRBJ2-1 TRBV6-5 CASGSGRLYNEQFF
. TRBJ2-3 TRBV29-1 CSVEVAGTDTQYF
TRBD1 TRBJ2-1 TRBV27 CASSLGTEKDYYNEQFF
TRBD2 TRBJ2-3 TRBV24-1 CATSDSASGRPTDTQYF
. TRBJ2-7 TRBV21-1 CASSRTQGRHEQYF
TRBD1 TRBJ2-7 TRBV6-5 CASSYAIMTGGAYEQYF
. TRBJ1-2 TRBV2 CASSESYGYTF
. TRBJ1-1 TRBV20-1 CSARDYRATEAFF
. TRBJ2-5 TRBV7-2 CASSSGTLYQETQYF
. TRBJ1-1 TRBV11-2 CASSLEGGLNTEAFF
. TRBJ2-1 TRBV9 CASSVEAGPYNEQFF